This T cell receptor (beta chain) derives from a study of T cell responses to AZD1222 COVID-19 vaccine. TCRdb keeps only in-frame clones here, not all; method: immunoSEQ multiplex PCR. The sample includes approximately 70,000 clones, more than 70% of them seen just once. The sample holds many counts of this clone. The antigen is unknown. Overall study findings and caveats: There were repertoire samples only from the period after the peak T cell response. The reported proportion of spike-specific TCRs targeting unmutated variant regions was nearly half. Donors in the cohort were predominantly white British and more often female, and clonal diversity was possibly underestimated. Only six or seven AZD1222 recipients tested seropositive at baseline.

J gave up 4 bases and V 6 bases, and 1 base lay outside the gene matches. CDR3 length equals 13 residues. V gene TRBV12-3 or TRBV12-4 combines with J gene TRBJ2-3, with 10 bases aligning to TRBD2. The specimen was peripheral blood, collected 28 days after the second dose of the MenACWY control vaccine. The sequence was collected from an adult who received the MenACWY meningococcal vaccine as a control. CDR3 nucleotide sequence: TGTGCCAGCAGAGGACTAGCGGCAGATACGCAGTATTTT. Amino acid sequence: CASRGLAADTQYF.